This T cell receptor (beta chain) was retrieved from a study of glioma-infiltrating T cells. Study-wide findings and caveats: Tissue-blood divergence was below expectation in non-neoplastic patients, above in gliomas.

In this sample, this clonotype turned up many times. Antigen specificity is unknown. The CDR3 has 13 residues. V lost 4 bases, J lost 9 bases, and 13 bases lay in between. Germline CDR1 and CDR2: SGHDN and FVKESK. Amplification of TCR alpha and beta CDR3 regions from RNA used iRepertoire nested multiplex PCR. TCRdb recomputed calls from the multiplex PCR reads with MiXCR, one row per CDR3 protein. The repertoire holds approximately 93,000 distinct CDR3 sequences, with 35% to 45% as singletons. The specimen sequenced was glioma tissue, nonneoplastic brain tissue, or PBMCs (not recorded which). This TCR came from a human donor with low-grade glioma or glioblastoma, undergoing nonglioma brain surgery, or in good health (not recorded which). V usage is TRBV14 and J usage is TRBJ2-1; D not resolved. This chain's CDR3 is CASSPEIDGEQFF. CDR3 coding DNA: TGTGCCAGCAGCCCGGAGATCGATGGTGAGCAGTTCTTC.